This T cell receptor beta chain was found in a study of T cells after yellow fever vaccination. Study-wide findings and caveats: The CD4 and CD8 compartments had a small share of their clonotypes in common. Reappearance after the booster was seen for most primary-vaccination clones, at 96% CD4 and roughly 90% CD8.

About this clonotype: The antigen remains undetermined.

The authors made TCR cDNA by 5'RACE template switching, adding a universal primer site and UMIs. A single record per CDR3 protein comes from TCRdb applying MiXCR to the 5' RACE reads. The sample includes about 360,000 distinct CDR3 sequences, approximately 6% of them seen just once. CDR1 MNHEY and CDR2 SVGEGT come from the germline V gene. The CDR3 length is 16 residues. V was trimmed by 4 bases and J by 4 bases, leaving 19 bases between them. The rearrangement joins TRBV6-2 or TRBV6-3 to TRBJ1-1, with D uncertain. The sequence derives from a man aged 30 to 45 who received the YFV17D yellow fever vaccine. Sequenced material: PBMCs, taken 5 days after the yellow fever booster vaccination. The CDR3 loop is CASSSLPPRFVTEAFF. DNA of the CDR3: TGTGCCAGCAGTTCACTCCCCCCTCGTTTCGTCACTGAAGCTTTCTTT.